Each of the 22 T cell receptor beta chains below was sequenced from the same sample in a study of Tregs in tolerant kidney transplant recipients. Some clones are missing from TCRdb's copy, which holds only in-frame ones; the method was immunoSEQ multiplex PCR. Of tens of thousands of clones detected, approximately 90% appear once; the ten largest clones hold approximately 0.37%. The sequences come from Tregs from blood, collected before the transplant. The receptors originated from a human donor who received a combined kidney and bone marrow transplant.

V is TRBV4-1 and J is TRBJ2-4, with 12 bases matching TRBD2. In germline, CDR1 is MGHRA, CDR2 YSYEKL. V lost 3 bases, J lost 5 bases, and 8 bases stayed unmatched. The CDR3 length is 17 residues. CDR3 sequence: CASSQGKTSGSQNIQYF. DNA of the CDR3: TGCGCCAGCAGCCAGGGAAAGACTAGCGGGAGCCAAAACATTCAGTACTTC.

V is TRBV18 and J is TRBJ2-7; D gene unclear. The CDR3 consists of 14 residues. The V gene's germline CDR1 is KGHSH and CDR2 LQKENI. V lost 0 bases, J lost 3 bases, and 9 bases lay in between. The DNA for the CDR3 is TGTGCCAGCTCACCACCGGCAGGTGTCTACGAGCAGTACTTC. Protein sequence: CASSPPAGVYEQYF. Full variable domain (outside the CDR3, taken from reference TRBV18 and TRBJ2-7): NAGVMQNPRHLVRRRGQEARLRCSPMKGHSHVYWYRQLPEEGLKFMVYLQKENIIDESGMPKERFSAEFPKEGPSILRIQQVVRGDSAAYFCASSPPAGVYEQYFGPGTRLTVT.

This chain links TRBV10-3 with TRBJ2-1; 13 bases fit TRBD2. The J segment lost 7 bases and the V segment lost 8 bases, leaving 2 bases of the junction unmatched. CDR3 length equals 13 residues. CDR1 and CDR2 from the germline V gene are ENHRY and SYGVKD. DNA of the CDR3: TGTGCCATCGGGACTAGCGGGAAAAATGAGCAGTTCTTC. Residues: CAIGTSGKNEQFF.

This rearrangement joins TRBV11-2 to TRBJ2-2; weak D call: TRBD2 (5 bases). CDR1 is SGHAT, CDR2 FQNNGV, per germline. Trimming cost V 1 base and J 0 bases, with 12 bases left between them. The CDR3 sequence is 17 residues long. The CDR3 sequence is CASSLVVRGTNTGELFF. CDR3 in DNA: TGTGCCAGCAGCTTAGTAGTCCGGGGTACGAACACCGGGGAGCTGTTTTTT.

This chain joins TRBV5-1 and TRBJ2-5; 11 bases map to TRBD2. The CDR3 length is 16 residues. Trimming removed 0 bases from V and 5 bases from J; junction bases left unmatched: 6. Germline CDR1 SGHRS, CDR2 YFSETQ. This chain's CDR3 is CASSLGPSGRWETQYF. Written as DNA, the CDR3 is TGCGCCAGCAGCTTGGGGCCTAGCGGGAGGTGGGAGACCCAGTACTTC.

This rearrangement joins TRBV2 to TRBJ1-2; D is ambiguous. The V and J ends lost 3 bases and 5 bases respectively, with 10 bases between them. The CDR3 consists of 13 residues. Germline values: CDR1 SNHLY, CDR2 FYNNEI. CDR3 DNA: TGTGCCAGCAGTGATGTGGGCCGGTATGGCTACACCTTC. Translating gives CASSDVGRYGYTF.

The chain links TRBV28 to TRBJ1-2, with D unclear. Germline values: CDR1 MDHEN, CDR2 SYDVKM. CDR3 size: 12 residues. V dropped 11 bases and J dropped 2 bases, with 12 bases sitting between them. The CDR3 coding sequence is TGTGCCGCCTCTAGAATGAACTATGGCTACACCTTC. Translated: CAASRMNYGYTF.

This clone was seen only once. The junction differs from germline at one of its ends, possibly a read error. The sample has other DNA sequences that encode this CDR3 too. The chain combines TRBV18 with TRBJ2-7; TRBD1 aligns across 8 bases. Germline V CDR1 and CDR2: KGHSH, LQKENI. This CDR3 region has 15 residues. The DNA of the CDR3 is TGTGCCAGCTCACCACCCGGGACAGGATCCTCCGAGCAGTACTTC. Translated: CASSPPGTGSSEQYF.

The chain recombines TRBV5-6 with TRBJ2-1, with 10 bases identical to TRBD2. Germline V gene data show CDR1 as SGHDT and CDR2 as YYEEEE. J lost 4 bases, V lost 0 bases, and 1 base had no gene match. This CDR3 has 15 amino acids. The CDR3 bases are TGTGCCAGCAGCTTGGGGACTAGCGGATACAATGAGCAGTTCTTC. It translates to CASSLGTSGYNEQFF.

This clone appeared once. The CDR3 nucleotides read TGTGCCTGGAGTTTGAGAAATGAGCAGTTCTTC. Translation gives CAWSLRNEQFF. The chain recombines TRBV30 with TRBJ2-1; D call uncertain. The CDR3 runs 11 residues. CDR1 and CDR2 from the germline V gene are GTSNPN and SVGIG (reference sequence). V dropped 2 bases and J dropped 7 bases, with 6 bases sitting between them.

The chain joins TRBV6-5 to TRBJ2-2; 7 nucleotides line up with TRBD2. Germline lookup yields CDR1 MNHEY and CDR2 SVGAGI. This CDR3 comprises 14 residues. V lost 4 bases to trimming and J lost 8 bases; unmatched junction nucleotides: 7. The CDR3 spells CASSSGGGYGELFF. DNA for the CDR3: TGTGCCAGCAGTTCCGGGGGAGGGTATGGGGAGCTGTTTTTT.

CDR3 nucleotide sequence: TGTGCCAGCAGTACACGTCAGGGCAATCAGCCCCAGCATTTT. Encoded protein: CASSTRQGNQPQHF. The chain uses TRBV2 and TRBJ1-5; unclear D gene. Germline CDR1 and CDR2: SNHLY and FYNNEI. The CDR3 runs to 14 residues. Trimming cost V 5 bases and J 2 bases, with 10 bases left between them.

V gene TRBV7-9 combines with J gene TRBJ1-3; D call uncertain. Trimming left V 2 bases short and J 4 bases short, with 9 bases between. Germline V gene sequence: CDR1 SEHNR, CDR2 FQNEAQ (reference sequence). The CDR3 extends over 14 amino acids. For the CDR3, the DNA is TGTGCCAGCAGCTTAAATTTCGAGGGAAACACCATATATTTT. It translates to CASSLNFEGNTIYF.

This chain connects TRBV28 to TRBJ1-2; no definite D call. The CDR3 extends over 11 amino acids. The germline gives CDR1 MDHEN, CDR2 SYDVKM. The CDR3 region has the DNA TGTCTTGTCCAAGGGAACTATGGCTACACCTTC. This gives the protein CLVQGNYGYTF.

The J gene is TRBJ2-3, the V gene TRBV28; possibly TRBD1 for D (7 bases). CDR3 length: 16 residues. Trimming took off 2 bases at V and 2 bases at J, with 14 bases between the two ends. Germline-derived CDR1 and CDR2 are MDHEN and SYDVKM. CDR3 loop: CASSLSRGAHTDTQYF. The CDR3 DNA sequence: TGTGCCAGCAGTTTAAGCAGGGGGGCCCACACAGATACGCAGTATTTT.

The J gene is TRBJ1-2, the V gene TRBV15; D ambiguous. In germline, CDR1 is LNHNV, CDR2 YYDKDF (reference sequence). The CDR3 has 14 amino acids. V dropped 0 bases and J dropped 2 bases, with 7 bases sitting between them. The chain's CDR3 is CATSRDGRNYGYTF. The CDR3 bases are TGTGCCACCAGCAGAGATGGGCGCAACTATGGCTACACCTTC.

This clone was seen only once. The chain joins TRBV5-1 to TRBJ1-4, with D unresolved. CDR1 is SGHRS and CDR2 is YFSETQ in the germline V gene. The CDR3 sequence is 15 residues long. Trimming stripped 0 bases from V and 5 bases from J, with 11 bases between. The DNA for the CDR3 is TGCGCCAGCAGCTTGGGACTCGCCGGGAATGAAAAACTGTTTTTT. Its protein is CASSLGLAGNEKLFF.

This chain links TRBV7-2 with TRBJ1-1; D call uncertain. The ends were cut back, 5 bases at V and 6 bases at J, with 16 bases in the middle. This CDR3 region has 14 residues. The germline CDR1 and CDR2 sequences are SGHTA and FQGNSA. In DNA, the CDR3 is TGTGCCAGCAGCCCCCGTGGGAACGGACCTGAAGCTTTCTTT. Its translation is CASSPRGNGPEAFF.

Regarding this clone: An end of the junction differs from the germline gene, which may be a read error. V is TRBV7-2 and J is TRBJ2-1; 7 nucleotides line up with TRBD2. Germline CDR1 is SGHTA and CDR2 is FQGNSA. The CDR3 is made up of 13 amino acids. The CDR3 loop is CASSPGLGNEQFF. The CDR3 region has the DNA TGTGCCAGCAGCCCCGGACTAGGTAATGAACAGTTCTTC. The full variable domain, with the rest looked up from reference TRBV7-2 and TRBJ2-1, is GAGVSQSPSNKVTEKGKDVELRCDPISGHTALYWYRQSLGQGLEFLIYFQGNSAPDKSGLPSDRFSAERTGGSVSTLTIQRTQQEDSAVYLCASSPGLGNEQFFGPGTRLTVL.

In regard to this clone: Other DNA sequences in the sample encode the same CDR3. The chain combines TRBV19 with TRBJ1-5; possible D gene TRBD1, 5 bases. Trimming removed 1 base from V and 4 bases from J, with 8 bases in between. CDR1 is LNHDA and CDR2 is SQIVND in the germline V gene (reference sequence). The CDR3 is 14 amino acids. CDR3 residues: CASSIGWGNQPQHF. The CDR3, as DNA: TGTGCCAGTAGTATAGGGTGGGGGAATCAGCCCCAGCATTTT.

The CDR3 coding sequence is TGTGCCAGCAGCAAGAATAAAGGATTGGACTATGGCTACACCTTC. Translating it yields CASSKNKGLDYGYTF. This chain uses TRBV21-1 with TRBJ1-2. TRBV21-1 is a recognized pseudogene. The CDR3 has 15 residues.

The rearrangement links TRBV7-2 to TRBJ1-2; D remains unclear. Looked up from germline, CDR1 is SGHTA and CDR2 is FQGNSA. The CDR3 loop spans 12 amino acids. V was pared by 8 bases and J by 6 bases, with 13 bases between. CDR3 sequence: CASEQLSDGYTF. The CDR3 nucleotides read TGTGCCAGCGAACAGTTATCAGATGGCTACACCTTC. Full variable domain (outside the CDR3, taken from reference TRBV7-2 and TRBJ1-2): GAGVSQSPSNKVTEKGKDVELRCDPISGHTALYWYRQSLGQGLEFLIYFQGNSAPDKSGLPSDRFSAERTGGSVSTLTIQRTQQEDSAVYLCASEQLSDGYTFGSGTRLTVV.